This T cell receptor beta chain appears in the sequencing data of a study of cytomegalovirus exposure and HLA in healthy donors. A multiplex PCR was run with 60 Vbeta primers and 13 Jbeta primers. Libraries were prepared by immunoSEQ multiplex PCR; TCRdb keeps only in-frame clonotypes and omits some of them. The repertoire has approximately 150,000 clones, less than 80% of them found once; the top ten carry 4.3%. About this clone itself: The antigen is not known.

Regarding the study as a whole: Reports state that TCR beta sequences accurately predicted most subjects' HLA-A and HLA-B alleles.

The germline V gene encodes CDR1 MNHEY and CDR2 SMNVEV (reference sequence). CDR3 length: 15 amino acids. After removal of 5 bases from V and 2 bases from J, the junction contained 6 bases not matched to a gene. The source material was PBMCs. This sequence originates from a man in his forties in good health and CMV-seronegative. The chain combines TRBV27 with TRBJ2-7; 10 positions agree with TRBD2. The CDR3 bases are TGTGCCAGCAGTGTACTTGGGACTAGCGCCTACGAGCAGTACTTC. This encodes CASSVLGTSAYEQYF.